The 7 T cell receptor beta chains in this list originate from one sample, sequenced in a study of circulating CD8 cells and anti-PD-1 response in melanoma. Live CD3+CD8+TCRalphabeta+ cells were sorted into four subsets by PD-1 and/or TIGIT. Using about 15 ng of total RNA, TCR libraries were made with the QIAseq Immune Repertoire TCR panel. Each CDR3 protein gets one entry after TCRdb re-called the reads with MiXCR. The repertoire includes some 810 distinct CDR3 sequences, around 7.2% of them detected once, and roughly 6.7% sits in the top ten. Specimen: CD8+ T cells from PBMCs, collected at baseline or after one month of anti-PD-1 therapy (not recorded which). Receptors were obtained from a human donor with melanoma.

In its sample, this clonotype is medium-sized. The J gene is TRBJ2-2, the V gene TRBV6-5; D perhaps matches TRBD1 (5 bases). This CDR3 has 13 residues. The germline CDR1 and CDR2 sequences are MNHEY and SVGAGI. Trimming shortened V by 0 bases and J by 7 bases, and 6 bases separated the two germline ends. CDR3: CASSYSRGGELFF. The DNA of the CDR3 is TGTGCCAGCAGTTACTCTAGGGGCGGGGAGCTGTTTTTT.

This clonotype was seen a single time. This chain links TRBV2 with TRBJ2-6; D not certain. The CDR3 covers 16 residues. V was cut by 7 bases and J by 0 bases, with 13 bases left in between. Germline CDR1 is SNHLY and CDR2 is FYNNEI. The CDR3: CASTIDRYSGANVLTF. As DNA, the CDR3 is TGTGCCAGCACCATAGACCGATACTCTGGGGCCAACGTCCTGACTTTC. The full variable domain, its missing parts supplied by reference TRBV2 and TRBJ2-6, is EPEVTQTPSHQVTQMGQEVILRCVPISNHLYFYWYRQILGQKVEFLVSFYNNEISEKSEIFDDQFSVERPDGSNFTLKIRSTKLEDSAMYFCASTIDRYSGANVLTFGAGSRLTVL.

Sample share makes this clonotype medium-sized (0.01 to 0.1%). The rearrangement links TRBV19 to TRBJ2-7, with D possibly TRBD2 on 6 matching bases. V gave up 3 bases and J gave up 4 bases, with 16 bases separating them. The V gene's germline CDR1 is LNHDA and CDR2 SQIVND (reference sequence). The CDR3 sequence is 15 residues long. Written as DNA, the CDR3 is TGTGCCAGTAGTATCTCGAGGGGACTTGGATACGAGCAGTACTTC. It is translated as CASSISRGLGYEQYF. Looking up the rest from reference TRBV19 and TRBJ2-7 gives the full variable domain: DGGITQSPKYLFRKEGQNVTLSCEQNLNHDAMYWYRQDPGQGLRLIYYSQIVNDFQKGDIAEGYSVSREKKESFPLTVTSAQKNPTAFYLCASSISRGLGYEQYFGPGTRLTVT.

This clonotype was seen only a few times. The gene calls are TRBV14 and TRBJ1-1; D might be TRBD1 (5 bases). The germline V gene encodes CDR1 SGHDN and CDR2 FVKESK. V was shortened by 0 bases and J by 1 base, with 9 bases between the two germline ends. The CDR3 spans 15 residues. CDR3 nucleotide sequence: TGTGCCAGCAGCCAAGAACTAAGGGGGAACACTGAAGCTTTCTTT. It translates to CASSQELRGNTEAFF. Using reference TRBV14 and TRBJ1-1 for the parts outside the CDR3, the full variable domain is EAGVTQFPSHSVIEKGQTVTLRCDPISGHDNLYWYRRVMGKEIKFLLHFVKESKQDESGMPNNRFLAERTGGTYSTLKVQPAELEDSGVYFCASSQELRGNTEAFFGQGTRLTVV.

By proportion, this clonotype is large. The rearrangement links TRBV29-1 to TRBJ1-4, with D unclear. CDR3 size: 15 residues. Germline CDR1 is SQVTM and CDR2 is ANQGSEA. Trimming cost V 0 bases and J 4 bases, with 12 bases left between them. This chain's CDR3 is CSVEDRSDYNEKLFF. The CDR3 region has the DNA TGCAGCGTTGAAGATCGGTCTGACTATAATGAAAAACTGTTTTTT.

This clonotype was picked up a small number of times. The rearrangement uses TRBV29-1 and TRBJ2-3; D unclear. The DNA matches TRBJ1-5 better at its end, which makes the J call doubtful. This CDR3 has 13 amino acids. The germline V gene has CDR1 SQVTM and CDR2 ANQGSEA. CDR3 coding DNA: TGCAGCGTTTTGGGTGGGGTTATTGTTACGCAGCATTTT. This codes for CSVLGGVIVTQHF.

As concerns this clonotype: This may be a read error, as it is one base from a much larger clone. The chain couples TRBV12-3 or TRBV12-4 to TRBJ1-1; 7 positions match TRBD1. The CDR3 is made up of 13 amino acids. V dropped 4 bases and J dropped 4; count of bases not matched to a gene: 3. In DNA form, the CDR3 reads TGTGCCAGCAGTTCCTCAGGGGGCACTGAAGCTTTCTTT. Protein: CASSSSGGTEAFF.